A single sample gave rise to the 28 T cell receptor beta chains below, sequenced in a study of shared clonotypes between healthy human individuals. The repertoire was sequenced with immunoSEQ multiplex PCR; TCRdb's copy has only in-frame clones and lacks some. The repertoire holds over a million clones, 65% to 80% seen once, with 1.4% in the top ten. Sequenced sample: memory CD4+ T cells sorted from blood. Subset indicated: CD45RA-negative fraction. These receptors were taken from a man younger than 35 in good health.

V is TRBV6-5 and J is TRBJ1-2, with D tentatively TRBD1 (6 bases). Looked up from germline, CDR1 is MNHEY and CDR2 is SVGAGI. V lost 4 bases and J 1 base, leaving 13 bases between the germline ends. This CDR3 spans 15 amino acids. In nucleotides, the CDR3 is TGTGCCAGCAGTTCGCCCGGACAGAATAACTATGGCTACACCTTC. Its protein is CASSSPGQNNYGYTF.

This chain joins TRBV30 and TRBJ2-7; 8 bases map to TRBD2. CDR3 length equals 15 residues. With 5 bases clipped from V and 0 bases from J, the junction kept 9 bases outside the gene matches. Germline-derived CDR1 and CDR2 are GTSNPN and SVGIG (reference sequence). CDR3 protein: CAWGGGGRSSYEQYF. The CDR3 DNA reads TGTGCCTGGGGGGGTGGCGGGAGGAGCTCCTACGAGCAGTACTTC.

The chain has TRBV7-9 and TRBJ2-5; 13 bases fit TRBD2. The CDR3 has 16 residues. Germline loops: CDR1 SEHNR, CDR2 FQNEAQ (reference sequence). V trimming: 5 bases; J trimming: 9 bases; junction bases outside the gene matches: 12. The CDR3 nucleotides are TGTGCCAGCAGCGAGGGACTAGCGGGAAACCTTCTGCCCCAGTACTTC. Amino acids: CASSEGLAGNLLPQYF.

This clone has a handful of counts. The chain couples TRBV7-9 to TRBJ2-2; D might be TRBD1 (6 bases). The CDR3 totals 11 residues. From germline, CDR1 is SEHNR and CDR2 FQNEAQ (reference sequence). Trimming left V 11 bases short and J 5 bases short, with 9 bases between. Here the CDR3 DNA reads TGTGCCGTAGGGACAACCGGGGAGCTGTTTTTT. This translates into CAVGTTGELFF.

This clone has more than one count but fewer than ten. The chain links TRBV5-6 to TRBJ2-3, with D uncertain. Trimming removed 4 bases at V and 3 bases at J, with 9 bases between. The CDR3 contains 13 residues. The germline CDR1 and CDR2 sequences are SGHDT and YYEEEE. The CDR3 DNA reads TGTGCCAGCAGCCGACGAAGGACAGATACGCAGTATTTT. Protein product: CASSRRRTDTQYF.

The V call is TRBV27, the J call TRBJ1-1; D unclear. Germline CDR1 is MNHEY and CDR2 is SMNVEV (reference sequence). The CDR3 sequence is 11 residues long. Trimming stripped 4 bases from V and 11 bases from J, with 11 bases between. The CDR3 coding sequence is TGTGCCAGCAGTTCCCGACCGGTTGCTTTCTTT. Translation: CASSSRPVAFF.

The chain combines TRBV30 with TRBJ1-1; D not certain. Trimming pared 6 bases from V and 4 bases from J, leaving 9 bases between. Germline-derived CDR1 and CDR2 are GTSNPN and SVGIG (reference sequence). This CDR3 comprises 11 residues. The CDR3 loop reads CACLAGTEAFF. In nucleotides, the CDR3 is TGTGCCTGCCTTGCTGGCACTGAAGCTTTCTTT.

The chain joins TRBV11-2 to TRBJ2-7; maybe TRBD1 (6 bases). Between the trimmed V and J ends, which lost 4 bases and 6 bases, there was a span of 13 bases. This CDR3 comprises 13 residues. Germline loops: CDR1 SGHAT, CDR2 FQNNGV. The CDR3 loop is CASSSQQGIEQYF. The CDR3 coding sequence is TGTGCCAGCAGCTCCCAACAGGGCATCGAGCAGTACTTC.

This clone was detected once. The rearrangement joins TRBV7-2 to TRBJ2-7, with 7 bases that match TRBD1. The CDR3 runs to 14 residues. CDR1 is SGHTA, CDR2 FQGNSA, per germline. Germline trimming cut 5 bases from V and 6 bases from J; bases unmatched to any gene: 10. The CDR3 sequence is CASSKGGAGTEQYF. CDR3 nucleotide sequence: TGTGCCAGCAGCAAAGGGGGCGCGGGCACCGAGCAGTACTTC.

This clone was counted between two and nine times. The chain joins TRBV2 to TRBJ1-5, with no clear D. The ends were cut back, 7 bases at V and 2 bases at J, with 12 bases in the middle. The CDR3 totals 14 residues. The germline V gene encodes CDR1 SNHLY and CDR2 FYNNEI. As DNA, the CDR3 is TGTGCCAGCAACGCGGGTTTCGGCAATCAGCCCCAGCATTTT. Protein: CASNAGFGNQPQHF.

The DNA of the CDR3 is TGTGCCAGCAGTTCAGGGTGGGTCAGTCCATCGGTCGAGCAGTACTTC. This encodes CASSSGWVSPSVEQYF. The genes are TRBV6-5 and TRBJ2-7, with D possibly TRBD1 on 5 matching bases. The V end was cut by 4 bases, the J end by 6 bases, with 22 bases between. The CDR3 covers 16 residues. Looked up from germline, CDR1 is MNHEY and CDR2 is SVGAGI.

The rearrangement joins TRBV7-9 to TRBJ2-3; D gene unclear. Germline V gene sequence: CDR1 SEHNR, CDR2 FQNEAQ (reference sequence). Trimming left V 5 bases short and J 0 bases short, with 15 bases between. The CDR3 spans 16 residues. In DNA form, the CDR3 reads TGTGCCAGCAGCCCCCTGGTCGGAGCTAGCACAGATACGCAGTATTTT. This codes for CASSPLVGASTDTQYF.

V is TRBV4-1 and J is TRBJ2-1; 7 bases line up with TRBD2. The CDR3 has 15 amino acids. With V trimmed by 2 bases and J by 6 bases, 7 bases remained unmatched. CDR1 and CDR2 from the germline V gene are MGHRA and YSYEKL. The CDR3 spells CASSQRERGSNEQFF. CDR3 nucleotide sequence: TGCGCCAGCAGCCAACGCGAGCGGGGATCCAATGAGCAGTTCTTC.

On this clone itself: The junction departs from the called germline gene at one end, perhaps through a read error. The rearrangement links TRBV7-7 to TRBJ1-6; D is undetermined. Germline CDR1 and CDR2: SSHAT and FNYEAQ (reference sequence). The CDR3 length is 13 residues. CDR3 DNA: TGTGCTAGCAGTCGGGACTATAATTCACCCCTCCACTTT. This gives the protein CASSRDYNSPLHF.

A word on this clone: Within the sample, other DNA sequences also encode this same CDR3. The chain couples TRBV9 to TRBJ1-1; D gene ambiguous. V gave up 0 bases and J gave up 2 bases, with 5 bases separating them. There are 13 residues in the CDR3. Germline CDR1 SGDLS, CDR2 YYNGEE. For the CDR3, the DNA is TGTGCCAGCAGCGTAGCATTAAACACTGAAGCTTTCTTT. Translation: CASSVALNTEAFF.

As for this clone: Mismatch with germline at one junction end may stem from a read error. CDR3 coding DNA: TGCGCCAGCAGTGAGGCCGATCTTGGGTTT. It specifies CASSEADLGF. The V call is TRBV10-1, the J call TRBJ2-3; D not certain. Germline assignment: CDR1 WNHNN and CDR2 SYGVQD (reference sequence). This CDR3 comprises 10 residues.

The V gene is TRBV21-1, the J gene TRBJ2-1; TRBD2, the D gene given by the table, was not confirmed from the DNA. TRBV21-1 is classified as a pseudogene. The length of the CDR3 is 16 residues. The CDR3: CASSTLASVSYNEQFF. The DNA for the CDR3 is TGTGCCAGCAGCACGTTAGCTAGCGTCTCCTACAATGAGCAGTTCTTC.

V and J are TRBV2 and TRBJ1-2; D ambiguous. The CDR3 runs to 13 residues. The germline gives CDR1 SNHLY, CDR2 FYNNEI. V was pared by 2 bases and J by 7 bases, with 11 bases between. Written as DNA, the CDR3 is TGTGCCAGCAGTGAATGGGCAGAGGGTGGCTACACCTTC. This encodes CASSEWAEGGYTF.

The chain recombines TRBV6-5 with TRBJ1-2; 8 nucleotides line up with TRBD1. Germline V gives CDR1 MNHEY, CDR2 SVGAGI. The CDR3 runs to 14 residues. V was pared by 6 bases and J by 6 bases, with 9 bases of the junction left unmatched. The CDR3 bases are TGTGCCAGCAGCGGCCAGGGGGCTTTGAATGGCTACACCTTC. This gives the protein CASSGQGALNGYTF.

The chain links TRBV7-9 to TRBJ1-1; 11 bases agree with TRBD1. This CDR3 region has 15 residues. In germline, CDR1 is SEHNR, CDR2 FQNEAQ (reference sequence). V was clipped by 4 bases and J by 7 bases; unmatched bases: 8. The CDR3: CASSSGQGAPYEAFF. In DNA form, the CDR3 reads TGTGCCAGCAGCTCCGGACAGGGGGCGCCGTATGAAGCTTTCTTT.

This clone appeared once. The chain recombines TRBV7-3 with TRBJ1-6; no clear D. The germline CDR1 and CDR2 sequences are SGHTA and FQGTGA. V lost 1 base to trimming and J lost 7 bases, with 11 bases between them. This CDR3 contains 15 residues. The CDR3 bases are TGTGCCAGCAGCTTAATTCCGGGGTGGAATTCACCCCTCCACTTT. This sequence encodes CASSLIPGWNSPLHF.

This chain uses TRBV7-6 with TRBJ2-3; D call uncertain. The CDR3 is made up of 14 amino acids. Germline CDR1 SGHVS, CDR2 FNYEAQ. V lost 5 bases and J 5 bases, leaving 14 bases between the germline ends. This CDR3 is CASSPRVLGDTQYF. DNA of the CDR3: TGTGCCAGCAGCCCAAGGGTCCTCGGAGATACGCAGTATTTT.

The chain recombines TRBV29-1 with TRBJ2-1, with TRBD2 matching over 8 bases. V shed 4 bases and J 4 bases; nucleotides not matched to a gene: 9. The CDR3 length is 15 residues. Germline CDR1 and CDR2: SQVTM and ANQGSEA. This CDR3 reads CSVALAGTGYNEQFF. The CDR3 region has the DNA TGCAGCGTTGCGTTAGCGGGGACGGGATACAATGAGCAGTTCTTC.

A note on this clone: Additional DNA sequences in this sample encode the identical CDR3. The V gene is TRBV2, the J gene TRBJ2-5; weak D call: TRBD1 (5 bases). The CDR3 sequence is 11 residues long. Deletions cut 2 bases from V and 7 bases from J, with 5 bases between. Germline V CDR1 and CDR2: SNHLY, FYNNEI. CDR3 residues: CASSERGTQYF. CDR3 DNA sequence: TGTGCCAGCAGTGAAAGGGGGACCCAGTACTTC. The complete variable domain, with remaining parts taken from reference TRBV2 and TRBJ2-5, reads EPEVTQTPSHQVTQMGQEVILRCVPISNHLYFYWYRQILGQKVEFLVSFYNNEISEKSEIFDDQFSVERPDGSNFTLKIRSTKLEDSAMYFCASSERGTQYFGPGTRLLVL.

This sequence joins TRBV5-1 and TRBJ2-5; TRBD1 might be the D (6 bases). The CDR3 length is 16 residues. Deletions cut 3 bases from V and 5 bases from J, with 20 bases between. CDR1 is SGHRS, CDR2 YFSETQ, per germline. The CDR3 DNA reads as TGCGCCAGCAGCTCGAATACCGGGACAAAGGGGGAGACCCAGTACTTC. Protein product: CASSSNTGTKGETQYF.

The chain carries TRBV6-1 and TRBJ1-3; D not certain. Germline CDR1 and CDR2: MNHNS and SASEGT. The CDR3 loop spans 16 amino acids. Deletions cut 4 bases from V and 2 bases from J, with 15 bases between. The CDR3 DNA follows: TGTGCCAGCAGTGTGGAAGGGTGGGTCACTGGAAACACCATATATTTT. It translates to CASSVEGWVTGNTIYF.

The chain is built from TRBV5-4 and TRBJ2-7; TRBD2 agrees at 8 bases. CDR1 is SGHNT, CDR2 YYREEE, per germline (reference sequence). This CDR3 comprises 15 residues. Trimming cost V 0 bases and J 0 bases; bases outside gene matches: 2. The CDR3, as DNA: TGTGCCAGCAGCTTGGCGGGAGGGAGCTCCTACGAGCAGTACTTC. This translates into CASSLAGGSSYEQYF.

As DNA, the CDR3 is TGTGCCAGCAGTGCAGGGGGCACCTACGAGCAGTACTTC. Translated: CASSAGGTYEQYF. This chain uses TRBV6-6 with TRBJ2-7, with 8 bases that match TRBD1. Per the germline V gene, CDR1 is MNHNY and CDR2 is SVGAGI (reference sequence). CDR3 length equals 13 residues. Trimming took 5 bases from V and 2 from J; bases not matched to a gene: 2.